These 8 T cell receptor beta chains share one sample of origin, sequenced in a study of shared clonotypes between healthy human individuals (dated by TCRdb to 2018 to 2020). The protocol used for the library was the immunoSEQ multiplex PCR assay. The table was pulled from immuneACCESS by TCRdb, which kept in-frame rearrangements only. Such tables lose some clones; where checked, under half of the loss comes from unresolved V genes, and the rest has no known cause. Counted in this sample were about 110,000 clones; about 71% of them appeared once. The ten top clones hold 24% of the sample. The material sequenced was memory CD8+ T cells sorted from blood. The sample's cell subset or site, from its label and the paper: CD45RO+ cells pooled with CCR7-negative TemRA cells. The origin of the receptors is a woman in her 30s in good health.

CDR3 sequence (DNA): TGCGCCAGCAGCCTGGGACACGAGCAGTACTTC. Translated: CASSLGHEQYF. The chain employs TRBV4-1 and TRBJ2-7, with D perhaps being TRBD1 or TRBD2 (5 bases each). The germline V and J ends were trimmed by 4 bases and 5 bases, with 6 bases remaining between them. CDR3 length: 11 residues. Germline V gene data show CDR1 as MGHRA and CDR2 as YSYEKL.

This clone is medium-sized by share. CDR3 coding DNA: TGTGCCAGCAGTCCAGCGACTAGCGGGAAAGGGGCAGATACGCAGTATTTT. Its translation: CASSPATSGKGADTQYF. This sequence joins TRBV6-4 and TRBJ2-3; 11 positions match TRBD2. V shed 5 bases, J shed 4 bases, and the junction held 11 bases outside the gene matches. The CDR3 consists of 17 residues. In germline, CDR1 is MRHNA, CDR2 SNTAGT.

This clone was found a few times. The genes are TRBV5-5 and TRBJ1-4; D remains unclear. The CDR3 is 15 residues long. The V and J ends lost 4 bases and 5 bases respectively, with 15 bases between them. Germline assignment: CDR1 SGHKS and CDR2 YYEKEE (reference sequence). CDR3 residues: CASSPIYAENEKLFF. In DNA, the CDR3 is TGTGCCAGCAGCCCTATTTACGCTGAAAATGAAAAACTGTTTTTT.

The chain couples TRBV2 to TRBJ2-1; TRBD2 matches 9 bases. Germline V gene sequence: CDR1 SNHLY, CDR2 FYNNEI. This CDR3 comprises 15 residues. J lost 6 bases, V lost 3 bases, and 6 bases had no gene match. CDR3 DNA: TGTGCCAGCAGTGACCTAGCGGGATTCCGCAATGAGCAGTTCTTC. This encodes CASSDLAGFRNEQFF.

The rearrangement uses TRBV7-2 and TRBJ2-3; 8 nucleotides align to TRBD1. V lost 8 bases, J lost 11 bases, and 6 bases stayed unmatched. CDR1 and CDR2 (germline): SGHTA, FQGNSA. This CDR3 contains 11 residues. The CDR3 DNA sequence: TGTGCCAGCGCCCCGGGACAGGAGCAGTATTTT. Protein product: CASAPGQEQYF. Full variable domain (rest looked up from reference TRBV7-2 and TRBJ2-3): GAGVSQSPSNKVTEKGKDVELRCDPISGHTALYWYRQSLGQGLEFLIYFQGNSAPDKSGLPSDRFSAERTGGSVSTLTIQRTQQEDSAVYLCASAPGQEQYFGPGTRLTVL.

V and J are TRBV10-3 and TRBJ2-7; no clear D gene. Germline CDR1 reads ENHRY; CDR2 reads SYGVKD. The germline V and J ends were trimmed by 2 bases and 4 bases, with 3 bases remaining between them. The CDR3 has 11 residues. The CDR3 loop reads CAISEGYEQYF. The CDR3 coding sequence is TGTGCCATCAGTGAGGGTTACGAGCAGTACTTC.

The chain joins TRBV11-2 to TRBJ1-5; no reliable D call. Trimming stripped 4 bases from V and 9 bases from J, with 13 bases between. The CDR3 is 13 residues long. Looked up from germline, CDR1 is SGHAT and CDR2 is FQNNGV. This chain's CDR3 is CASSSGPLGPQHF. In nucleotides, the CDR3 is TGTGCCAGCAGCTCCGGGCCCCTGGGGCCCCAGCATTTT.

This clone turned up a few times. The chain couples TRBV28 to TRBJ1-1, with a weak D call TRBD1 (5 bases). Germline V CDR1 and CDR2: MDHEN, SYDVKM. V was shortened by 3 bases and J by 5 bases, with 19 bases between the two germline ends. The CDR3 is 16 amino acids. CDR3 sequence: CASSLRLGTVGTEAFF. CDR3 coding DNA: TGTGCCAGCAGTTTGCGTCTCGGGACGGTGGGAACTGAAGCTTTCTTT.